Listed below are T cell receptor beta chains from one sample, sequenced in a study of cytomegalovirus exposure and HLA in healthy donors. This table comes from immunoSEQ multiplex PCR, and its TCRdb copy is limited to in-frame clones, with some not included. The sample has about 110,000 clones, over 80% seen once. Material for sequencing was PBMCs. The receptors were gathered from a man between 18 and 35 years old in good health and CMV-seronegative. CDR3s include the opening cysteine and the closing phenylalanine or tryptophan. Fields, in order: J gene, V gene, clone size, D gene, CDR3 protein, CDR3 DNA. D genes are given only for firm matches. The size field is filled for only some rows; it gives once, few, many or a size class.

j_gene: TRBJ2-2
v_gene: TRBV19
abundance: many
d_gene: TRBD2
CDR3aa: CASSMGLAGGESGELFF
CDR3nt: TGTGCCAGTAGTATGGGACTAGCGGGAGGAGAGTCCGGGGAGCTGTTTTTT

j_gene: TRBJ2-7
v_gene: TRBV5-4
abundance: few
d_gene: TRBD2
CDR3aa: CASSLAGTSSYEQYF
CDR3nt: TGTGCCAGCAGCTTGGCTGGGACTAGCTCCTACGAGCAGTACTTC

j_gene: TRBJ1-1
v_gene: TRBV2
abundance: .
d_gene: .
CDR3aa: CASSAQVSEAFF
CDR3nt: TGTGCCAGCAGTGCCCAGGTCTCTGAAGCTTTCTTT

j_gene: TRBJ1-1
v_gene: TRBV19
abundance: .
d_gene: .
CDR3aa: CASSAAYTEAFF
CDR3nt: TGTGCCAGTAGTGCGGCCTACACTGAAGCTTTCTTT

j_gene: TRBJ2-7
v_gene: TRBV4-2
abundance: .
d_gene: TRBD1
CDR3aa: CASSPRLTGVAYF
CDR3nt: TGTGCCAGCAGCCCGCGTCTAACAGGGGTGGCGTACTTC

j_gene: TRBJ2-1
v_gene: TRBV29-1
abundance: .
d_gene: TRBD2
CDR3aa: CSALAGLYNEQFF
CDR3nt: TGCAGCGCCCTAGCGGGACTATACAATGAGCAGTTCTTC

j_gene: TRBJ2-3
v_gene: TRBV5-4
abundance: .
d_gene: TRBD2
CDR3aa: CASSVRTSGNGSDTQYF
CDR3nt: TGTGCCAGCAGCGTCCGGACTAGCGGGAATGGCTCAGATACGCAGTATTTT

j_gene: TRBJ1-1
v_gene: TRBV7-8
abundance: once
d_gene: TRBD1
CDR3aa: CASSPGTGPEAFF
CDR3nt: TGTGCCAGCAGCCCCGGGACAGGGCCTGAAGCTTTCTTT

j_gene: TRBJ1-2
v_gene: TRBV6-4
abundance: once
d_gene: .
CDR3aa: CASRPRGQSHYGYTF
CDR3nt: TGTGCCAGCAGGCCTAGGGGCCAGAGCCACTATGGCTACACCTTC

j_gene: TRBJ1-5
v_gene: TRBV18
abundance: .
d_gene: TRBD1
CDR3aa: CASSPPGDRSQPQHF
CDR3nt: TGTGCCAGCTCACCCCCGGGGGACAGGAGTCAGCCCCAGCATTTT

j_gene: TRBJ2-7
v_gene: TRBV5-1
abundance: once
d_gene: TRBD2
CDR3aa: CASSYGLAGGPAYEQYF
CDR3nt: TGCGCCAGCAGCTATGGACTAGCGGGAGGGCCGGCCTACGAGCAGTACTTC

j_gene: TRBJ2-1
v_gene: TRBV27
abundance: .
d_gene: TRBD2
CDR3aa: CASNWASGRGNEQFF
CDR3nt: TGTGCCAGCAATTGGGCTAGCGGGAGGGGGAATGAGCAGTTCTTC

j_gene: TRBJ2-5
v_gene: TRBV19
abundance: .
d_gene: .
CDR3aa: CASSARRTAQETQYF
CDR3nt: TGTGCCAGTAGTGCCCGCCGGACAGCTCAAGAGACCCAGTACTTC

j_gene: TRBJ2-5
v_gene: TRBV4-2
abundance: .
d_gene: TRBD1
CDR3aa: CASSPGQGETQYF
CDR3nt: TGTGCCAGCAGCCCGGGACAGGGAGAGACCCAGTACTTC

j_gene: TRBJ1-5
v_gene: TRBV21-1
abundance: .
d_gene: .
CDR3aa: CASSKGYRDQPQHF
CDR3nt: TGTGCCAGCAGCAAAGGCTACAGGGACCAGCCCCAGCATTTT

j_gene: TRBJ1-1
v_gene: TRBV7-9
abundance: .
d_gene: TRBD1
CDR3aa: CASSFPGQGMNTEAFF
CDR3nt: TGTGCCAGCAGCTTCCCTGGACAGGGGATGAACACTGAAGCTTTCTTT

j_gene: TRBJ1-2
v_gene: TRBV6-5
abundance: .
d_gene: .
CDR3aa: CASSFDRDGYTF
CDR3nt: TGTGCCAGCAGTTTCGACAGAGATGGCTACACCTTC

j_gene: TRBJ2-7
v_gene: TRBV19
abundance: .
d_gene: TRBD2
CDR3aa: CASRQRLAGVREQYF
CDR3nt: TGTGCCAGTAGACAAAGACTAGCGGGAGTACGGGAGCAGTACTTC

j_gene: TRBJ2-3
v_gene: TRBV5-4
abundance: .
d_gene: TRBD1
CDR3aa: CASREQGFADTQYF
CDR3nt: TGTGCCAGCAGGGAACAGGGGTTCGCAGATACGCAGTATTTT

j_gene: TRBJ1-1
v_gene: TRBV19
abundance: .
d_gene: .
CDR3aa: CASSIGGGGRTEAFF
CDR3nt: TGTGCCAGTAGTATTGGGGGAGGGGGGCGCACTGAAGCTTTCTTT

j_gene: TRBJ1-4
v_gene: TRBV6-6
abundance: few
d_gene: .
CDR3aa: CASSSQGPSGEKLFF
CDR3nt: TGTGCCAGCAGTTCCCAGGGGCCCTCTGGAGAAAAACTGTTTTTT

j_gene: TRBJ2-5
v_gene: TRBV2
abundance: .
d_gene: TRBD1
CDR3aa: CASSEWTGGKTQYF
CDR3nt: TGTGCCAGCAGTGAATGGACAGGTGGGAAGACCCAGTACTTC

j_gene: TRBJ2-7
v_gene: TRBV30
abundance: .
d_gene: .
CDR3aa: CAWSKKAEQYF
CDR3nt: TGTGCCTGGAGTAAGAAAGCCGAGCAGTACTTC